A single TCR beta chain is shown here with its context. Its antigen target is currently unknown. Per-base quality was not reported, and no clone a single base away is much larger than it. This sample was included in a study of OX40 agonist ivuxolimab in advanced cancers. Concerning the study at large: The costimulatory receptor OX40 (CD134) was targeted by ivuxolimab, a fully human IgG2 agonistic monoclonal antibody. Intravenous ivuxolimab was administered to patients every 2 weeks at six dose levels: 0.01, 0.1, 0.3, 1.5, 3 and 10 mg/kg. Of the approximately 50 dose-escalation patients, hepatocellular carcinoma was present in approximately 20, melanoma in approximately 15, renal cell carcinoma in 9 and head and neck cancer in 9. In the dose-escalation cohort, approximately 80% of patients were male, and the mean age was around 60 years with a range of roughly 20 to 85. Patients were allowed to have had prior anti-PD-1, anti-PD-L1 or anti-CTLA-4 therapy, and approximately 37% of the dose-escalation patients had been treated with checkpoint inhibitors. Partial responses occurred in three dose-escalation patients: two with cutaneous melanoma and one with hepatocellular carcinoma. Peripheral TCRbeta sequencing aimed to test whether ivuxolimab altered TCR sequence diversity and caused clonal T-cell expansion. The paper describes the monotherapy dose-escalation part (N ≈ 51 patients) of the phase I trial of ivuxolimab. Study-level results and caveats: The antigen specificity of the clonally expanded peripheral T cells was not determined. After ivuxolimab, expanded clones were on average more numerous among CD8+ T cells than among CD4+ T cells. In the 0.1-3.0 mg/kg groups, partial responders were among the patients with the lowest normalized peripheral clonal expansion, particularly in CD8+ T cells. At doses of 0.1 to 3.0 mg/kg, clonal expansion of both CD4+ and CD8+ blood T cells was observed from baseline to week 6. Low levels of normalized T-cell clonal expansion were also shown by some nonresponding patients.

Patients with autoimmune disease history or receiving systemic immunosuppression were excluded from the trial. Peripheral blood for TCR sequencing was collected from all dose cohorts at baseline, on cycle 4 day 1, and on cycle 7 day 1. Samples were obtained from an open-label, multicenter, first-in-human phase I dose-escalation trial of ivuxolimab. The trial enrolled adults with locally advanced or metastatic head and neck squamous cell, hepatocellular, melanoma or renal cell carcinoma. Before TCR sequencing, CD4+ T cells and CD8+ T cells from peripheral blood were sorted into separate populations. Genomic DNA was isolated from the sorted cells so that the TCRbeta CDR3 region could be sequenced. The immunoSEQ Assay was used for sequencing of TCRbeta CDR3 regions. TCRdb provides this immuneACCESS table in a form limited to in-frame rearrangements. Some clones are lacking; in checked studies, under half of them reflect an unresolved V gene, and why the rest are absent is not known. The sample table records about 76,000 clones; approximately 88% of these occur just once. The ten biggest clones cover roughly 13% of the sample.

The TCR sequence derives from an adult with an advanced solid tumor such as melanoma, head and neck, liver or kidney cancer. Sequenced material: CD4+ or CD8+ T cells sorted from blood, taken in a trial of the OX40 agonist ivuxolimab.

The nucleotides read TGTGCCAGCAGTCTCACGGGGGCGGTAGGCTACACCTTC. Translated, it reads CASSLTGAVGYTF. Recombination linked TRBV6-6 to TRBJ1-2; TRBD1 is possibly the D segment (6 matching bases). The CDR3 measures 13 amino acids from cysteine to phenylalanine. CDR3 DNA is the only sequence kept; it has 39 bases, read in frame from the first base. CDR1 MNHNY and CDR2 SVGAGI are derived from the germline V gene (reference sequence). V is cut by 5 bases and J by 8 bases, and the space between the germline ends is 15 bases.